The present entry profiles one T cell receptor beta chain with its context. The source of the sample is a study of blood T cell repertoires in COVID-19. Study background: The United States, Italy and Spain provided the acute and convalescent COVID-19 samples. Sources were T cells, B-cell-depleted T cells, or PBMCs; the material itself was cDNA or gDNA.

Study processing details: Estimation of nucleated cell counts relied on the amplification of reference gene primers. TCRdb's copy holds only in-frame clones and misses some; the assay was immunoSEQ multiplex PCR. The V and J calls and the clone size are those of that table, but D and trimming were determined from the DNA. The sample has more than 80,000 clones, 76% seen once. Germline CDR1 is MDHEN and CDR2 is SYDVKM. This CDR3 is built from 14 residues. Between the trimmed V and J ends, which lost 10 bases and 0 bases, there was a span of 13 bases. The TCR was taken from a man at least 80 years old with COVID-19, enrolled during active disease. Material for sequencing was peripheral blood. The chain joins TRBV28 to TRBJ2-1, with D possibly TRBD1 on 5 matching bases. The CDR3 protein is CAILGLSSYNEQFF. DNA for the CDR3: TGTGCCATCTTGGGGCTCAGCTCCTACAATGAGCAGTTCTTC.